The rows below give T cell receptor beta chains drawn from one sample of a study of cytomegalovirus exposure and HLA in healthy donors. Sequenced by immunoSEQ multiplex PCR; TCRdb stores in-frame clones only, minus some. The sample includes 150,000 to 200,000 clones, about 84% seen only once; the top ten take 1% to 1.5%. Source material: PBMCs. The receptors here all came from a man between 45 and 60 years old in good health and CMV-seropositive. The CDR3 runs from the conserved cysteine through the conserved F or W. The D gene is left open where the match is weak. Clone size is not always given. Where it is, it says once, few, many or a class for expanded clones.

V gene: TRBV6-4; D gene: TRBD2; J gene: TRBJ2-3; clone size: -; CDR3 DNA: TGTGCCAGCAGAGAGACTAGCGGGGGGCCCACAGATACGCAGTATTTT; CDR3 protein: CASRETSGGPTDTQYF
V gene: TRBV28; D gene: TRBD1; J gene: TRBJ2-7; clone size: -; CDR3 DNA: TGTGCCAGCAGCCCCTCGACAGGGGCCCTCGGAGGGCAGTACTTC; CDR3 protein: CASSPSTGALGGQYF
V gene: TRBV9; D gene: TRBD2; J gene: TRBJ2-7; clone size: -; CDR3 DNA: TGTGCCAGCAACCCTAGCGGGAGAGACTTCTACGAGCAGTACTTC; CDR3 protein: CASNPSGRDFYEQYF
V gene: TRBV18; D gene: -; J gene: TRBJ1-5; clone size: once; CDR3 DNA: TGTGCCAGCTCACCTACGACAGCTTATAGCAATCAGCCCCAGCATTTT; CDR3 protein: CASSPTTAYSNQPQHF
V gene: TRBV18; D gene: -; J gene: TRBJ1-6; clone size: -; CDR3 DNA: TGTGCCAGCTCAGACAGCCACTCACCCCTCCACTTT; CDR3 protein: CASSDSHSPLHF
V gene: TRBV30; D gene: -; J gene: TRBJ1-5; clone size: once; CDR3 DNA: TGTGCCTGGAGTCCCCTTGGAGATTGGGGCAATCAGCCCCAGCATTTT; CDR3 protein: CAWSPLGDWGNQPQHF
V gene: TRBV27; D gene: -; J gene: TRBJ1-3; clone size: once; CDR3 DNA: TGTGCCAGCCCTGGGAGGTGTGGAAACACCATATATTTT; CDR3 protein: CASPGRCGNTIYF
V gene: TRBV5-1; D gene: -; J gene: TRBJ2-1; clone size: -; CDR3 DNA: TGCGCCAGCAGCTTGGGACAGTTTTCGAGCTCCTACAATGAGCAGTTCTTC; CDR3 protein: CASSLGQFSSSYNEQFF
V gene: TRBV11-2; D gene: -; J gene: TRBJ2-3; clone size: -; CDR3 DNA: TGTGCCAGCAGCTCTGGACAGAAAGCCTTCACAGATACGCAGTATTTT; CDR3 protein: CASSSGQKAFTDTQYF
V gene: TRBV5-1; D gene: TRBD1; J gene: TRBJ2-7; clone size: -; CDR3 DNA: TGCGCCAGCAGCTTGTTTACAGGGGGGATGAACGAGCAGTACTTC; CDR3 protein: CASSLFTGGMNEQYF
V gene: TRBV29-1; D gene: TRBD1; J gene: TRBJ1-2; clone size: -; CDR3 DNA: TGCAGCGTTATAGACAGGGATGAGAACTATGGCTACACCTTC; CDR3 protein: CSVIDRDENYGYTF
V gene: TRBV15; D gene: -; J gene: TRBJ1-1; clone size: -; CDR3 DNA: TGTGCCACCAGCAGAGATACACAGAACACTGAAGCTTTCTTT; CDR3 protein: CATSRDTQNTEAFF
V gene: TRBV6-1; D gene: TRBD2; J gene: TRBJ2-7; clone size: once; CDR3 DNA: TGTGCCAGCAGCGAAGGTGGCCTAGCGGGGGGTCGGGAGCAGTACTTC; CDR3 protein: CASSEGGLAGGREQYF
V gene: TRBV5-4; D gene: TRBD2; J gene: TRBJ2-5; clone size: -; CDR3 DNA: TGTGCCAGCAGCTTGGAGAGGACTAGCCCTGGGGAGACCCAGTACTTC; CDR3 protein: CASSLERTSPGETQYF
V gene: TRBV28; D gene: TRBD1; J gene: TRBJ1-2; clone size: -; CDR3 DNA: TGTGCCAGCAGGACAACAGGGGACTATGGCTACACCTTC; CDR3 protein: CASRTTGDYGYTF
V gene: TRBV11-2; D gene: -; J gene: TRBJ1-6; clone size: -; CDR3 DNA: TGTGCCAGCAGCTCGAACACTATTGGACCCCTCCACTTT; CDR3 protein: CASSSNTIGPLHF
V gene: TRBV5-4; D gene: TRBD2; J gene: TRBJ2-1; clone size: once; CDR3 DNA: TGTGCCAGCAGCTTGGTCGGGACTAGCGGGGGAGGTGAGCAGTTCTTC; CDR3 protein: CASSLVGTSGGGEQFF
V gene: TRBV28; D gene: TRBD1; J gene: TRBJ2-1; clone size: -; CDR3 DNA: TGTGCCAGCAGTTCCGCCGGGACAGGACTGTACAATGAGCAGTTCTTC; CDR3 protein: CASSSAGTGLYNEQFF
V gene: TRBV4-1; D gene: -; J gene: TRBJ2-7; clone size: -; CDR3 DNA: TGCGCCAGCAGCCAAGATAAGACTCATTACGAGCAGTACTTC; CDR3 protein: CASSQDKTHYEQYF
V gene: TRBV18; D gene: -; J gene: TRBJ1-5; clone size: few; CDR3 DNA: TGTGCCAGCTCACCTACTTTCGTAAGCAATCAGCCCCAGCATTTT; CDR3 protein: CASSPTFVSNQPQHF
V gene: TRBV7-2; D gene: -; J gene: TRBJ1-5; clone size: -; CDR3 DNA: TGTGCCAGCAGCTCCCATGCTAATTCCGATCAGCCCCAGCATTTT; CDR3 protein: CASSSHANSDQPQHF
V gene: TRBV6-1; D gene: -; J gene: TRBJ2-1; clone size: few; CDR3 DNA: TGTGCCAGGGGGCCCTTCAATGAGCAGTTCTTC; CDR3 protein: CARGPFNEQFF
V gene: TRBV20-1; D gene: -; J gene: TRBJ1-6; clone size: -; CDR3 DNA: TGCAGTGCTAGGGCCAATTCACCCCTCCACTTT; CDR3 protein: CSARANSPLHF
V gene: TRBV13; D gene: -; J gene: TRBJ2-1; clone size: -; CDR3 DNA: TGTGCCAGCAGCTTAGGGCGGGGCTCCTACAATGAGCAGTTCTTC; CDR3 protein: CASSLGRGSYNEQFF
V gene: TRBV11-3; D gene: TRBD1; J gene: TRBJ2-1; clone size: -; CDR3 DNA: TGTGCCAGCAGCCATGGGGGGGACAGGGGATACAATGAGCAGTTCTTC; CDR3 protein: CASSHGGDRGYNEQFF
V gene: TRBV28; D gene: TRBD1; J gene: TRBJ1-5; clone size: -; CDR3 DNA: TGTGCACACGAAACCGGGACAGGGTGGTATAGCAATCAGCCCCAGCATTTT; CDR3 protein: CAHETGTGWYSNQPQHF
V gene: TRBV29-1; D gene: TRBD2; J gene: TRBJ2-3; clone size: -; CDR3 DNA: TGCAGCGTTGGGACTAGCGGGAGAAATACGCAGTATTTT; CDR3 protein: CSVGTSGRNTQYF
V gene: TRBV11-2; D gene: -; J gene: TRBJ2-1; clone size: -; CDR3 DNA: TGTGCCAGCAGCTTAGACTCGTTTGAGCAGTTCTTC; CDR3 protein: CASSLDSFEQFF
V gene: TRBV19; D gene: TRBD1; J gene: TRBJ2-2; clone size: -; CDR3 DNA: TGTGCCAGTACCCGGACCGGGACAGGGAACACCGGGGAGCTGTTTTTT; CDR3 protein: CASTRTGTGNTGELFF
V gene: TRBV6-1; D gene: -; J gene: TRBJ2-5; clone size: few; CDR3 DNA: TGTGCCAGCAGTGAAAGGGAGGCGAGGGAGACCCAGTACTTC; CDR3 protein: CASSEREARETQYF
V gene: TRBV6-4; D gene: -; J gene: TRBJ2-6; clone size: -; CDR3 DNA: TGTGCCAGCAGTGACTCAAGCTCTTCTGGGGCCAACGTCCTGACTTTC; CDR3 protein: CASSDSSSSGANVLTF
V gene: TRBV28; D gene: -; J gene: TRBJ1-2; clone size: -; CDR3 DNA: TGTGCCTCGGGAGGCCCCCCATCTTATGGCTACACCTTC; CDR3 protein: CASGGPPSYGYTF
V gene: TRBV28; D gene: TRBD1; J gene: TRBJ2-7; clone size: -; CDR3 DNA: TGTGCCAGCAGTACCGACAGGGGCCCAAGGGTAATCTACGAGCAGTACTTC; CDR3 protein: CASSTDRGPRVIYEQYF